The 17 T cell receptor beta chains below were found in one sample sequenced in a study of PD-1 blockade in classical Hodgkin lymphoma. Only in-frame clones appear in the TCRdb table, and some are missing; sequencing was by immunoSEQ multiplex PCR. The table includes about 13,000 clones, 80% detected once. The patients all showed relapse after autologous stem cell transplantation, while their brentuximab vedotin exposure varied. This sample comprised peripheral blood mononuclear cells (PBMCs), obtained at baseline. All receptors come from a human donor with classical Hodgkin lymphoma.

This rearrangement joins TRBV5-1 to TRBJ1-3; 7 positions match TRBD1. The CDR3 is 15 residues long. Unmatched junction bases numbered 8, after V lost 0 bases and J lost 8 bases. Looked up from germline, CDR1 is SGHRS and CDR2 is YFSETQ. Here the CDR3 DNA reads TGCGCCAGCAGCTTGGCCGTGGCAGGGGGGTACACCATATATTTT. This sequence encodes CASSLAVAGGYTIYF.

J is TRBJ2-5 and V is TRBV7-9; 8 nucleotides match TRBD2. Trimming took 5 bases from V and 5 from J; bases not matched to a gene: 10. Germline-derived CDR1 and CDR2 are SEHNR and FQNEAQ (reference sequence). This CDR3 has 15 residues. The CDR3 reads CASSVNGGAMETQYF. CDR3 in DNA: TGTGCCAGCAGCGTAAACGGGGGGGCCATGGAGACCCAGTACTTC.

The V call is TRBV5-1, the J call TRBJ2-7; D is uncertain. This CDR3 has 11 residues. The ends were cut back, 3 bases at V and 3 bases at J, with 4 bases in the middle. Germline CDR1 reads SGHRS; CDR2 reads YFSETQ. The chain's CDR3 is CASSSSYEQYF. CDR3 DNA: TGCGCCAGCAGCTCCAGCTACGAGCAGTACTTC.

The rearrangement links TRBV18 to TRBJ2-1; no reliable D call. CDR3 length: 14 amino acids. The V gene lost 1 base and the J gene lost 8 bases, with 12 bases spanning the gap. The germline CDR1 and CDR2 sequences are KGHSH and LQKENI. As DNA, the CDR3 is TGTGCCAGCTCACCACTGGTCCTAGACGATGAGCAGTTCTTC. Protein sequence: CASSPLVLDDEQFF.

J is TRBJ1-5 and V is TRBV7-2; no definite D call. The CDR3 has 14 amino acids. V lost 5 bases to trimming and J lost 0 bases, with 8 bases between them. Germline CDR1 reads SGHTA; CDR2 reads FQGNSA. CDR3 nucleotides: TGTGCCAGCAGCACCCGATATAGCAATCAGCCCCAGCATTTT. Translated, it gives CASSTRYSNQPQHF.

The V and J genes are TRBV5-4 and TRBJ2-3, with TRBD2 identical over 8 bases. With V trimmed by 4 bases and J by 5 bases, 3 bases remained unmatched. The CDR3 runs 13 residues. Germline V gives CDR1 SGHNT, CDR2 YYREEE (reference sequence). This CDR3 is CASSRAGEDTQYF. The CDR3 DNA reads TGTGCCAGCAGCAGAGCGGGGGAAGATACGCAGTATTTT.

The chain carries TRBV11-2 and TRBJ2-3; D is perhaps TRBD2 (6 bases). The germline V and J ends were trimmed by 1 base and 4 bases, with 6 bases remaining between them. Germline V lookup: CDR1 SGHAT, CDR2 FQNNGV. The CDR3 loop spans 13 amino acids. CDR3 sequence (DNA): TGTGCCAGCAGCTTAGGGGGGGCAGATACGCAGTATTTT. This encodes CASSLGGADTQYF.

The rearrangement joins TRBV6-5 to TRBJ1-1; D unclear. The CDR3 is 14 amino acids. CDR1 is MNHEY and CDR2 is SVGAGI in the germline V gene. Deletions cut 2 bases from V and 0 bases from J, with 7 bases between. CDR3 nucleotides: TGTGCCAGCAGTTACGGTACCATGAACACTGAAGCTTTCTTT. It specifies CASSYGTMNTEAFF.

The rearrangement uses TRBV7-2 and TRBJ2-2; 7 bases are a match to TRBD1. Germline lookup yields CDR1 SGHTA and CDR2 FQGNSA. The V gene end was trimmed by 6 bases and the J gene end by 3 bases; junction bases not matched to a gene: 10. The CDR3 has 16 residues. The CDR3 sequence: CASRSQGQVYTGELFF. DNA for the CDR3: TGTGCCAGCAGATCCCAAGGACAGGTTTACACCGGGGAGCTGTTTTTT.

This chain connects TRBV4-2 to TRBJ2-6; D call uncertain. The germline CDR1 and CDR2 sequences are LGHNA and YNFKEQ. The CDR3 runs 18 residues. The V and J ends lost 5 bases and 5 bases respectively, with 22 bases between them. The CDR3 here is CASSVDPRLQSRANVLTF. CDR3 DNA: TGTGCCAGCAGCGTCGACCCAAGGTTACAAAGTCGGGCCAACGTCCTGACTTTC.

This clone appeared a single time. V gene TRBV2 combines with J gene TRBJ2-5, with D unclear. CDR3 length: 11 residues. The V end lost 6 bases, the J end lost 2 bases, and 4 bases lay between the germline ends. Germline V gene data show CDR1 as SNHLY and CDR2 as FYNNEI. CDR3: CASSSQETQYF. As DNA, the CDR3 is TGTGCCAGCAGCTCTCAAGAGACCCAGTACTTC. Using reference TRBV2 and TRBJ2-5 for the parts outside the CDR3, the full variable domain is EPEVTQTPSHQVTQMGQEVILRCVPISNHLYFYWYRQILGQKVEFLVSFYNNEISEKSEIFDDQFSVERPDGSNFTLKIRSTKLEDSAMYFCASSSQETQYFGPGTRLLVL.

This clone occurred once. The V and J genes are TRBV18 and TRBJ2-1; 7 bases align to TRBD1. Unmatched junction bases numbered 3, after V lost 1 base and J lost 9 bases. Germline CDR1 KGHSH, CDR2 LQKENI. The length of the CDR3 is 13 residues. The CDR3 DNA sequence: TGTGCCAGCTCACCACAACAGGGGACTGAGCAGTTCTTC. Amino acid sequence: CASSPQQGTEQFF.

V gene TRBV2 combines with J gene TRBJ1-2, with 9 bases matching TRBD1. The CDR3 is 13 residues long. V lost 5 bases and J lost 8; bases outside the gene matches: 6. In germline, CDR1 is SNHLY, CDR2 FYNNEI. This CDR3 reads CASSKGQGGGYTF. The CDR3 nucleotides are TGTGCCAGCAGTAAGGGACAGGGTGGAGGCTACACCTTC.

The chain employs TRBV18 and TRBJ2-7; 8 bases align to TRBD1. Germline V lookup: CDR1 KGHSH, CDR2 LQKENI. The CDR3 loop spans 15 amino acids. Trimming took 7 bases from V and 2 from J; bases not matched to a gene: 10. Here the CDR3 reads CASLFQGALPYEQYF. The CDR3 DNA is TGTGCCAGCTTATTCCAGGGGGCCCTACCCTACGAGCAGTACTTC. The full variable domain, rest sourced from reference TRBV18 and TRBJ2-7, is NAGVMQNPRHLVRRRGQEARLRCSPMKGHSHVYWYRQLPEEGLKFMVYLQKENIIDESGMPKERFSAEFPKEGPSILRIQQVVRGDSAAYFCASLFQGALPYEQYFGPGTRLTVT.

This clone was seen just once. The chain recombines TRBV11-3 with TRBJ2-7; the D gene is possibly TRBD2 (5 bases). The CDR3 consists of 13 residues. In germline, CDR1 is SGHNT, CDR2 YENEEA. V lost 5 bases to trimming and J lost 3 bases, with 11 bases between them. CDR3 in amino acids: CASSPGELYEQYF. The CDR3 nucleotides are TGTGCCAGCAGCCCCGGGGAACTCTACGAGCAGTACTTC.

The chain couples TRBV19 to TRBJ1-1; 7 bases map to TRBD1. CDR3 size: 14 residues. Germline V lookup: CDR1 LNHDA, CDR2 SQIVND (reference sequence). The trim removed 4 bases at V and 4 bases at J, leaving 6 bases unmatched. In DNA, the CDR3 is TGTGCCAGTAGTACCCATGACAGGGCCACTGAAGCTTTCTTT. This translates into CASSTHDRATEAFF.

DNA for the CDR3: TGTGCCAGTAGTGCGGGGACAGGGGTACAGCCCCAGCATTTT. This translates into CASSAGTGVQPQHF. The chain is built from TRBV19 and TRBJ1-5, with 10 bases identical to TRBD1. The CDR3 is 14 amino acids. Germline CDR1 LNHDA, CDR2 SQIVND (reference sequence). Unmatched junction bases numbered 5, after V lost 5 bases and J lost 7 bases.